Included here is one T cell receptor (beta chain) sequence, with context. Only in-frame clones appear in the TCRdb table, and some are missing; sequencing was by immunoSEQ multiplex PCR. The sample includes tens of thousands of clones, 85% to 95% of them seen just once. This entry comes from a study of OX40 agonist ivuxolimab in advanced cancers. Study summary: The study treated patients with ivuxolimab, an agonistic anti-OX40 (CD134) antibody.

The CDR3 contains 14 residues. V lost 11 bases, J lost 4 bases, and 18 bases lay in between. Germline CDR1 is ENHRY and CDR2 is SYGVKD. V is TRBV10-3 and J is TRBJ1-3; D uncertain. The source of this sequence is an adult with an advanced solid tumor such as melanoma, head and neck, liver or kidney cancer. The sample here was CD4+ or CD8+ T cells sorted from blood, taken in a trial of the OX40 agonist ivuxolimab. The CDR3 DNA reads TGTGCCCTCCGAGTGGAACGGGCAGGAAACACCATATATTTT. It specifies CALRVERAGNTIYF.